This entry is about one T cell receptor beta chain. The data were taken from a study of T cell clonotyping in hematopoietic cell transplantation. V lost 10 bases and J lost 9; bases outside the gene matches: 18. Germline-derived CDR1 and CDR2 are MNHNS and SASEGT. The CDR3 runs to 15 residues. Using immunoSEQ multiplex PCR, the repertoire was profiled, and TCRdb retains in-frame clones only, with some absent. The sample lists more than 65,000 clones, about 93% occurring once. This chain uses TRBV6-1 with TRBJ2-1; 7 nucleotides match TRBD1. The sequence was obtained from a man over 45 in good health. Some clones in this sample may be carry-over from other donors' samples. The sample consisted of peripheral blood mononuclear cells. The CDR3 spells CATSGTVSTRGEQFF. CDR3 nucleotide sequence: TGTGCCACCTCCGGGACAGTCAGTACAAGGGGTGAGCAGTTCTTC.